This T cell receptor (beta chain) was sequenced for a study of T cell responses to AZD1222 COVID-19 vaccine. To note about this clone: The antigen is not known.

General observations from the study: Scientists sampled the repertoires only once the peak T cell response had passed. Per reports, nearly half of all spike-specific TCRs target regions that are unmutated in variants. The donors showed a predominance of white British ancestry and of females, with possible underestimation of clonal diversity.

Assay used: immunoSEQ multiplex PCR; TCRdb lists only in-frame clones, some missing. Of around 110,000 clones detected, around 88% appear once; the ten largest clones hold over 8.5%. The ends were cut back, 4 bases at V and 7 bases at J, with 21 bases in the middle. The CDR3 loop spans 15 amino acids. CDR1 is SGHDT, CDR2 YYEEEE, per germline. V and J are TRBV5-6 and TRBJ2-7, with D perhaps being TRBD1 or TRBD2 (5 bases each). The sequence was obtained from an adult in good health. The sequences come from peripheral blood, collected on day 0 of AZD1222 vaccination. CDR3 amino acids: CASSVGFMGVGEQYF. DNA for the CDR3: TGTGCCAGCAGCGTGGGGTTTATGGGGGTAGGGGAGCAGTACTTC.